Following are 10 T cell receptor beta chains from one sample sequenced in a study of cytomegalovirus exposure and HLA in healthy donors. Use of 60 Vbeta and 13 Jbeta primers characterized the PCR. Assay used: immunoSEQ multiplex PCR; TCRdb lists only in-frame clones, some missing. The table lists some 150,000 clones, 75% to 85% of them singletons. Material for sequencing was PBMCs. These receptors came from a young man in good health and CMV-seronegative.

This chain uses TRBV28 with TRBJ1-1; D is undetermined. Germline loops: CDR1 MDHEN, CDR2 SYDVKM. CDR3 length: 14 residues. V was clipped by 3 bases and J by 4 bases, with 12 bases between them. The CDR3 bases are TGTGCCAGCAGTTTGGGGTTTGCGGGCACTGAAGCTTTCTTT. Amino acid sequence: CASSLGFAGTEAFF.

The chain combines TRBV7-8 with TRBJ1-2; 7 bases fit TRBD1. From germline, CDR1 is SGHVS and CDR2 FQNEAQ. The CDR3 is 13 residues long. The V and J ends lost 7 bases and 5 bases, in that order; junction bases with no gene match: 7. Here the CDR3 reads CASTPKGAYGYTF. CDR3 sequence (DNA): TGTGCCAGCACCCCCAAGGGGGCGTATGGCTACACCTTC.

This rearrangement joins TRBV6-1 to TRBJ1-1; D may be TRBD1 (5 bases). CDR3 length: 13 residues. Germline V gene lookup returns CDR1 MNHNS and CDR2 SASEGT. V lost 6 bases and J 7 bases, leaving 15 bases between the germline ends. In DNA form, the CDR3 reads TGTGCCAGCAGCTCAGCAGGGTATAGTGAAGCTTTCTTT. Protein: CASSSAGYSEAFF.

J is TRBJ2-3 and V is TRBV15, with D possibly TRBD2 on 5 matching bases. The CDR3 runs to 14 residues. V lost 5 bases and J lost 3, with 12 bases in between. Germline CDR1 and CDR2: LNHNV and YYDKDF (reference sequence). CDR3 nucleotides: TGTGCCACCAGCCGGACTGGTTGGACAGATACGCAGTATTTT. It specifies CATSRTGWTDTQYF. Combining the CDR3 with reference TRBV15 and TRBJ2-3 gives the whole variable domain DAMVIQNPRYQVTQFGKPVTLSCSQTLNHNVMYWYQQKSSQAPKLLFHYYDKDFNNEADTPDNFQSRRPNTSFCFLDIRSPGLGDTAMYLCATSRTGWTDTQYFGPGTRLTVL.

The V and J genes are TRBV11-2 and TRBJ2-5, with D possibly being TRBD2 (5 bases). V dropped 5 bases and J dropped 5 bases, with 6 bases sitting between them. Germline CDR1 is SGHAT and CDR2 is FQNNGV. This CDR3 is 11 amino acids long. CDR3 amino acids: CASSRGETQYF. CDR3 DNA: TGTGCCAGCAGCCGAGGGGAGACCCAGTACTTC.

In this sample, this clone turned up a few times. The chain uses TRBV4-3 and TRBJ2-6; D is possibly TRBD1 (6 bases). Germline V CDR1 and CDR2: LGHNA, YSLEER. The CDR3 length is 17 residues. Trimming removed 1 base at V and 4 bases at J, with 14 bases between. The CDR3, as DNA: TGCGCCAGCAGCCAAGCAAGAACAGGGACCGGGGCCAACGTCCTGACTTTC. As protein: CASSQARTGTGANVLTF.

This rearrangement joins TRBV9 to TRBJ2-2; TRBD1 matches at 8 bases. The CDR3 loop spans 18 amino acids. The germline V gene encodes CDR1 SGDLS and CDR2 YYNGEE. V lost 0 bases, J lost 3 bases, and 10 bases stayed unmatched. This CDR3 reads CASSVGTGSALDTGELFF. CDR3 nucleotides: TGTGCCAGCAGCGTAGGGACAGGGAGTGCCCTGGACACCGGGGAGCTGTTTTTT.

The rearrangement uses TRBV30 and TRBJ1-1; D is unclear. V shed 0 bases and J shed 1 base, with 15 bases lying between them. Germline V gene lookup returns CDR1 GTSNPN and CDR2 SVGIG (reference sequence). The CDR3 covers 16 residues. CDR3 sequence (DNA): TGTGCCTGGAGTGTATCTTTATCCCCCAGGAACACTGAAGCTTTCTTT. Translating it yields CAWSVSLSPRNTEAFF.

The genes are TRBV28 and TRBJ2-1; 7 nucleotides match TRBD2. CDR1 is MDHEN and CDR2 is SYDVKM in the germline V gene. The CDR3 consists of 14 residues. The J segment lost 9 bases and the V segment lost 5 bases, leaving 10 bases of the junction unmatched. As DNA, the CDR3 is TGTGCCAGCAGTGGAGGACTAGTTATTGGTGAGCAGTTCTTC. Its protein is CASSGGLVIGEQFF.

This chain links TRBV6-5 with TRBJ2-7; 13 bases agree with TRBD2. Germline V gene lookup returns CDR1 MNHEY and CDR2 SVGAGI. The CDR3 covers 14 residues. The V segment lost 5 bases and the J segment 2 bases; nucleotides outside the gene matches: 0. The CDR3 protein is CASSTSGRAYEQYF. The CDR3 DNA sequence: TGTGCCAGCAGTACTAGCGGGAGGGCCTACGAGCAGTACTTC.